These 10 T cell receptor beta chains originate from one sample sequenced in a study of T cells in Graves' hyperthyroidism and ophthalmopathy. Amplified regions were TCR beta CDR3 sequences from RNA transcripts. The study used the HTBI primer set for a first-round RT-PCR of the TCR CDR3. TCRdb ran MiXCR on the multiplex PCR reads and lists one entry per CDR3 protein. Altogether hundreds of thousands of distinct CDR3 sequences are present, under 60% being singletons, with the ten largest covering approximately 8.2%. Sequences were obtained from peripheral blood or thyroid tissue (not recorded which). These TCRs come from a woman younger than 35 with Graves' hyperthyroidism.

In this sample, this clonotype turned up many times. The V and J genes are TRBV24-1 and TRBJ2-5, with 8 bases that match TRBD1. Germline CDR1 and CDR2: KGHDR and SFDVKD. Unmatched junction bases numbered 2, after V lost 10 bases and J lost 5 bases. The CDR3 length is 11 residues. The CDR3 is CATNRGETQYF. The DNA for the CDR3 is TGTGCCACAAACAGGGGGGAGACCCAGTACTTC.

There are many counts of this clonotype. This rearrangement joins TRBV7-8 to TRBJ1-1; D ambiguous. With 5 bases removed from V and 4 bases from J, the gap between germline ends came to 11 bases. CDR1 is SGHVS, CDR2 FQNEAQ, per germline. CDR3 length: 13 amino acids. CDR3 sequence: CASSPTLGTEAFF. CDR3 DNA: TGTGCCAGCAGCCCCACCTTGGGCACTGAAGCTTTCTTT. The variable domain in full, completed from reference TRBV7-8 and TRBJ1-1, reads GAGVSQSPRYKVAKRGQDVALRCDPISGHVSLFWYQQALGQGPEFLTYFQNEAQLDKSGLPSDRFFAERPEGSVSTLKIQRTQQEDSAVYLCASSPTLGTEAFFGQGTRLTVV.

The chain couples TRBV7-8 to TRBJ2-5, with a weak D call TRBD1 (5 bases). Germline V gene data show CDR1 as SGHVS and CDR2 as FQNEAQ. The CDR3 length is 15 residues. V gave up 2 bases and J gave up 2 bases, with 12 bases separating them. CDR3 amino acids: CASSLNTGTQETQYF. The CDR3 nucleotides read TGTGCCAGCAGCTTAAATACAGGAACACAAGAGACCCAGTACTTC.

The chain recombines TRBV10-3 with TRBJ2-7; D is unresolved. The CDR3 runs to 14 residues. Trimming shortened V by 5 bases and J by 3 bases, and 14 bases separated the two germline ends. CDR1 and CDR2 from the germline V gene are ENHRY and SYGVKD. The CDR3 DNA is TGTGCCATCAGTTTATCTGGCGCCGACTACGAGCAGTACTTC. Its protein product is CAISLSGADYEQYF.

CDR3 DNA: TGTGCCAGCAGCCCCCGGACAGGGACATATAGCAATCAGCCCCAGCATTTT. Protein: CASSPRTGTYSNQPQHF. The rearrangement joins TRBV7-8 to TRBJ1-5, with 8 positions matching TRBD1. Germline V CDR1 and CDR2: SGHVS, FQNEAQ. The CDR3 covers 17 residues. After removal of 5 bases from V and 0 bases from J, the junction contained 9 bases not matched to a gene.

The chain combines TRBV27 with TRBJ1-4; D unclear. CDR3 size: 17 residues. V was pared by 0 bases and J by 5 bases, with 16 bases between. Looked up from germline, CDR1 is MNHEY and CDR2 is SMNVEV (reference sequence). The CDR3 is CASSLSGGGLVNEKLFF. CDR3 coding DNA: TGTGCCAGCAGTTTATCCGGTGGAGGATTAGTCAATGAAAAACTGTTTTTT.

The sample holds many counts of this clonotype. The chain's CDR3 is CSARTSGSETQYF. The CDR3 DNA follows: TGCAGCGCCCGGACTAGCGGGAGTGAGACCCAGTACTTC. This chain links TRBV29-1 with TRBJ2-5; 13 nucleotides align to TRBD2. Unmatched junction bases numbered 4, after V lost 7 bases and J lost 5 bases. The CDR3 spans 13 residues. Germline V gene lookup returns CDR1 SQVTM and CDR2 ANQGSEA.

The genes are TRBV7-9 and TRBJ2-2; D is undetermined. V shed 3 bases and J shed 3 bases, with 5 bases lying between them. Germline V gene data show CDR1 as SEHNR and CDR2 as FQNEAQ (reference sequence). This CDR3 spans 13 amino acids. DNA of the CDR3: TGTGCCAGCAGCTTGGCATACACCGGGGAGCTGTTTTTT. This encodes CASSLAYTGELFF. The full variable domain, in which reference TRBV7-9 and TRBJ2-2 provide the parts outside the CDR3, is DTGVSQNPRHKITKRGQNVTFRCDPISEHNRLYWYRQTLGQGPEFLTYFQNEAQLEKSRLLSDRFSAERPKGSFSTLEIQRTEQGDSAMYLCASSLAYTGELFFGEGSRLTVL.

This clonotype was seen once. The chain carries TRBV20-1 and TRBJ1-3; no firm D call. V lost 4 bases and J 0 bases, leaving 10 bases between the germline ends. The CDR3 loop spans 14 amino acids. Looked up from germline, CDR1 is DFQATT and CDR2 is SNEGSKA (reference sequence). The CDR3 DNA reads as TGCAGTGCTATGGGCTGGTACTCTGGAAACACCATATATTTT. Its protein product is CSAMGWYSGNTIYF.

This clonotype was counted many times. The CDR3 DNA reads TGCAGCGTTGCGGCAGGGGCAAACTCTGGAAACACCATATATTTT. This encodes CSVAAGANSGNTIYF. The V and J genes are TRBV29-1 and TRBJ1-3; D is perhaps TRBD1 (6 bases). With 4 bases removed from V and 0 bases from J, the gap between germline ends came to 13 bases. Germline CDR1 SQVTM, CDR2 ANQGSEA. The CDR3 contains 15 residues.